The text below deals with one T cell receptor beta chain. While infection was still active, Seattle patients were enrolled and then followed longitudinally. The sample comes from a study of blood T cell repertoires in COVID-19. On the study more broadly: Nucleic acid was either cDNA or gDNA, and it came from T cells, B-cell-depleted T cells, or PBMCs.

Losses at the gene ends were 4 bases for V and 7 bases for J; bases not matched to a gene: 7. Germline-derived CDR1 and CDR2 are SGDLS and YYNGEE. The CDR3 has 14 amino acids. Clones were read by immunoSEQ multiplex PCR, and TCRdb kept only the in-frame ones, dropping some. Of under 450,000 clones listed, 70% to 90% are singletons. The receptor was derived from a woman aged 55-70 years with COVID-19, enrolled during active disease. Sequenced input: peripheral blood. The chain combines TRBV9 with TRBJ2-1, with 8 nucleotides matching TRBD1. The CDR3 region is CASSPPDRENEQFF. The DNA of the CDR3 is TGTGCCAGCAGCCCTCCGGACAGGGAAAATGAGCAGTTCTTC. Together with reference TRBV9 and TRBJ2-1, the CDR3 gives the full variable domain: DSGVTQTPKHLITATGQRVTLRCSPRSGDLSVYWYQQSLDQGLQFLIQYYNGEERAKGNILERFSAQQFPDLHSELNLSSLELGDSALYFCASSPPDRENEQFFGPGTRLTVL.